What follows describes a single T cell receptor (beta chain). Clones were sequenced by immunoSEQ multiplex PCR, and TCRdb holds only the in-frame ones, with some missing. The data contain around 76,000 clones, over 60% of them singletons. This sample is part of a study of blood T cell repertoires in COVID-19. CDR3 length equals 15 residues. Germline-derived CDR1 and CDR2 are MNHNY and SVGAGI (reference sequence). After removal of 6 bases from V and 1 base from J, the junction contained 7 bases not matched to a gene. The TCR comes from a woman older than 75 with active or convalescent COVID-19. Sequences were obtained from peripheral blood. This sequence joins TRBV6-6 and TRBJ1-1; 8 nucleotides agree with TRBD1. CDR3 loop: CASSPGTGGNTEAFF. CDR3 DNA: TGTGCCAGCAGCCCAGGGACAGGTGGGAACACTGAAGCTTTCTTT.